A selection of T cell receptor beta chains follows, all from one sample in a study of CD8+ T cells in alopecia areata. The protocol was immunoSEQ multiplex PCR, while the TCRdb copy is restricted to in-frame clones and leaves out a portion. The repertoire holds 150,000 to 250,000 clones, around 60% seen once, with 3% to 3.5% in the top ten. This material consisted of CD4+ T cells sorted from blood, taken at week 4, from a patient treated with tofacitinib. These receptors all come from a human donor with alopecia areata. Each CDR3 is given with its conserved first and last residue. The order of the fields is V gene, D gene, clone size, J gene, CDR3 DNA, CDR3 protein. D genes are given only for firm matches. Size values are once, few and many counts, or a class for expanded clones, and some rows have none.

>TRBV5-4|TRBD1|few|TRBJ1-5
TGTGCCAGCAGCCGAGACAGGGATCAGCCCCAGCATTTT
CASSRDRDQPQHF
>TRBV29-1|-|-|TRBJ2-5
TGCAGCGTGACCGGGACTTTCCAAGAGACCCAGTACTTC
CSVTGTFQETQYF
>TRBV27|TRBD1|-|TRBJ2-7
TGTGCCAGCAGTCCGGCGGGACAGGTTTACTACGAGCAGTACTTC
CASSPAGQVYYEQYF
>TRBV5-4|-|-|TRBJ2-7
TGTGCCAGCAGCTTGGATGTGGGCTCCTACGAGCAGTACTTC
CASSLDVGSYEQYF
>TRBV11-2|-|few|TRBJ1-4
TGTGCCAGCAGCCCTCTCGGATCAACTAATGAAAAACTGTTTTTT
CASSPLGSTNEKLFF
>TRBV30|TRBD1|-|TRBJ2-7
TGTGCCTGGAGCACGAAAACGGGACAGGGGAAATACGAGCAGTACTTC
CAWSTKTGQGKYEQYF
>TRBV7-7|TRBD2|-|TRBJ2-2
TGTGCTATCATTCTACCGGGGGGAACCGGGGAGCTGTTTTTT
CAIILPGGTGELFF
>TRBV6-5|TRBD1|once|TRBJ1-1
TGTGCCAGCAGTTTTAACAGGGGCCTGAACACTGAAGCTTTCTTT
CASSFNRGLNTEAFF
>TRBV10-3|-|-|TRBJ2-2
TGTGCCATCAACTCCCGTCAAGCGTTAACCGGGGAGCTGTTTTTT
CAINSRQALTGELFF
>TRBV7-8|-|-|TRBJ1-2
TGTGCCAGCAGCTTAGAACAGTCCCGCGGCTACACCTTC
CASSLEQSRGYTF
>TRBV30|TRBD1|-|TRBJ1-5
TGTGCCTGGAGTCAGCAGGGGGACAGGGGCAATCAGCCCCAGCATTTT
CAWSQQGDRGNQPQHF
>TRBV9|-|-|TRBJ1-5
TGTGCCAGCAGCGTTTATGAAGACCAGCCCCAGCATTTT
CASSVYEDQPQHF
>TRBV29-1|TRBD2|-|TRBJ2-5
TGCAGCGTTCTCATGTCGGGGGGGGAGACCCAGTACTTC
CSVLMSGGETQYF
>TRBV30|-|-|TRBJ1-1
TGTGCCTGGAGTCTTCTCAGCATGAACACTGAAGCTTTCTTT
CAWSLLSMNTEAFF
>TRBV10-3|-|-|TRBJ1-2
TGTGCCATCAGTGGTGAAGGGGAATATGGCTACACCTTC
CAISGEGEYGYTF
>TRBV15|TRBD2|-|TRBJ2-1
TGTGCCACCAGCAGAGAACTAGCGGGGGTGGGTGAGCAGTTCTTC
CATSRELAGVGEQFF
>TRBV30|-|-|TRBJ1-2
TGTGCCTGGAGTCCCGGGGGGGACTATGGCTACACCTTC
CAWSPGGDYGYTF
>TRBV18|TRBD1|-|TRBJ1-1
TGTGCCAGCTCACCACGGGGACAGGGAGCTGAAGCTTTCTTT
CASSPRGQGAEAFF
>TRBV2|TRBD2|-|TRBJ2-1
TGTGCCAGCAGAGGCGGGGGGGAAATCAATGAGCAGTTCTTC
CASRGGGEINEQFF
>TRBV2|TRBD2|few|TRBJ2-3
TGTGCCAGCAGACGCCATCTAGCGGGGTCAGATACGCAGTATTTT
CASRRHLAGSDTQYF
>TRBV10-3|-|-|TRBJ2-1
TGTGCCATCAGTGAGTCCCCTTACAATGAGCAGTTCTTC
CAISESPYNEQFF
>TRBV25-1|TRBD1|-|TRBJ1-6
TGTGCCAGCAGTGAATATGGCACAGGGGGGGATTCACCCCTCCACTTT
CASSEYGTGGDSPLHF